The 20 T cell receptor beta chains reported below all come from one sample, sequenced in a study of T-cell memory formation after mild COVID-19. TCRdb processed the 5' RACE reads anew with MiXCR; each CDR3 protein has one entry. The table shows about 610,000 distinct CDR3 sequences, with roughly 17% occurring only once. The sample consisted of PBMCs or a T cell subset sorted from them (not recorded which). The receptors come from an adult woman who had mild COVID-19 (a few samples of this study predate the infection). Cell type and time point are not known.

The chain combines TRBV7-9 with TRBJ1-1, with D hard to call. The CDR3 length is 14 residues. Germline CDR1 reads SEHNR; CDR2 reads FQNEAQ (reference sequence). Trimming stripped 5 bases from V and 6 bases from J, with 16 bases between. For the CDR3, the DNA is TGTGCCAGCAGCCCGAAGGAGTCTGGGGCTGAAGCTTTCTTT. Its translation is CASSPKESGAEAFF.

The table lists this clonotype with a few counts. The J gene is TRBJ2-2, the V gene TRBV7-9; the D call may be TRBD1 or TRBD2 (5 bases each). This CDR3 comprises 15 residues. CDR1 and CDR2 from the germline V gene are SEHNR and FQNEAQ (reference sequence). Between the trimmed V and J ends, which lost 5 bases and 5 bases, there was a span of 15 bases. The CDR3 sequence: CASSPPGSGTGELFF. The CDR3 region has the DNA TGTGCCAGCAGCCCCCCAGGGTCGGGGACCGGGGAGCTGTTTTTT.

This rearrangement joins TRBV5-1 to TRBJ1-4, with D uncertain. CDR1 and CDR2 (germline): SGHRS, YFSETQ. The CDR3 has 14 amino acids. V lost 4 bases to trimming and J lost 7 bases, with 14 bases between them. CDR3 loop: CASSLGRESEKLFF. CDR3 DNA sequence: TGCGCCAGCAGCCTTGGAAGGGAGAGTGAAAAACTGTTTTTT.

The chain carries TRBV14 and TRBJ2-7; D not certain. Germline-derived CDR1 and CDR2 are SGHDN and FVKESK. The germline V and J ends were trimmed by 3 bases and 3 bases, with 18 bases remaining between them. There are 16 residues in the CDR3. In DNA, the CDR3 is TGTGCCAGCAGCCATGGCCCCCGGGCAGACTTCTACGAGCAGTACTTC. This translates into CASSHGPRADFYEQYF. Full variable domain (remainder filled in from reference TRBV14 and TRBJ2-7): EAGVTQFPSHSVIEKGQTVTLRCDPISGHDNLYWYRRVMGKEIKFLLHFVKESKQDESGMPNNRFLAERTGGTYSTLKVQPAELEDSGVYFCASSHGPRADFYEQYFGPGTRLTVT.

This clonotype appeared a few times. This chain links TRBV6-2 or TRBV6-3 with TRBJ2-7, with D possibly being TRBD1 (6 bases). V lost 0 bases and J lost 0, with 12 bases in between. Germline V gives CDR1 MNHEY, CDR2 SVGEGT. This CDR3 has 16 amino acids. In DNA form, the CDR3 reads TGTGCCAGCAGTTACTCGAATCAGGACAGCTCCTACGAGCAGTACTTC. This translates into CASSYSNQDSSYEQYF.

The chain recombines TRBV9 with TRBJ2-6; 10 bases line up with TRBD2. Germline V gene sequence: CDR1 SGDLS, CDR2 YYNGEE. This CDR3 has 18 residues. Trimming removed 4 bases from V and 2 bases from J; junction bases left unmatched: 9. CDR3 sequence: CASSTLAGGTTGANVLTF. The CDR3 DNA reads as TGTGCCAGCAGCACTTTAGCGGGAGGAACTACTGGGGCCAACGTCCTGACTTTC.

V is TRBV15 and J is TRBJ2-5; D is possibly TRBD1 (6 bases). CDR3 length: 19 residues. The V end was cut by 3 bases, the J end by 4 bases, with 27 bases between. Germline loops: CDR1 LNHNV, CDR2 YYDKDF (reference sequence). The CDR3 sequence is CATSSGIQGTGNMRETQYF. As DNA, the CDR3 is TGTGCCACCAGCAGTGGTATACAGGGTACGGGGAATATGCGAGAGACCCAGTACTTC.

The CDR3 region has the DNA TGTGCCAGCAGCGGTCTTCGTTCGGGGGGGGGAGAGACCCAGTACTTC. Protein: CASSGLRSGGGETQYF. V is TRBV27 and J is TRBJ2-5; TRBD2 matches 8 bases. The CDR3 totals 16 residues. Germline values: CDR1 MNHEY, CDR2 SMNVEV (reference sequence). The V gene end was trimmed by 6 bases and the J gene end by 4 bases; junction bases not matched to a gene: 13.

The table lists this clonotype with a few counts. This chain joins TRBV27 and TRBJ2-7, with 7 bases that match TRBD1. The germline V gene encodes CDR1 MNHEY and CDR2 SMNVEV (reference sequence). V dropped 2 bases and J dropped 1; count of bases not matched to a gene: 14. The CDR3 sequence is 18 residues long. In DNA, the CDR3 is TGTGCCAGCAGTTTAAAGTTTCGACCGGGACAGCTATCCTACGAGCAGTACTTC. It encodes CASSLKFRPGQLSYEQYF.

The rearrangement joins TRBV7-9 to TRBJ2-5; D unresolved. The V gene's germline CDR1 is SEHNR and CDR2 FQNEAQ (reference sequence). The CDR3 spans 13 residues. V lost 3 bases, J lost 1 base, and 6 bases lay in between. The CDR3 coding sequence is TGTGCCAGCAGCTTCTTTGGCCAAGAGACCCAGTACTTC. It yields the protein CASSFFGQETQYF.

This clonotype was picked up a small number of times. The J gene is TRBJ1-5, the V gene TRBV5-1; tentative D call: TRBD1 (6 bases). Trimming cost V 5 bases and J 0 bases, with 12 bases left between them. Germline loops: CDR1 SGHRS, CDR2 YFSETQ. This CDR3 has 15 residues. CDR3 amino acids: CASSPGDGSNQPQHF. The CDR3 DNA follows: TGCGCCAGCAGTCCAGGGGACGGTAGCAATCAGCCCCAGCATTTT.

The chain recombines TRBV13 with TRBJ2-5, with TRBD2 identical over 7 bases. This CDR3 has 16 amino acids. In germline, CDR1 is PRHDT, CDR2 FYEKMQ (reference sequence). After removal of 4 bases from V and 1 base from J, the junction contained 9 bases not matched to a gene. The CDR3 spells CASSSSKGTTQETQYF. The CDR3 nucleotides are TGTGCCAGCAGCTCCTCGAAGGGGACTACCCAAGAGACCCAGTACTTC.

This clonotype was counted between two and nine times. The V and J genes are TRBV7-9 and TRBJ2-3, with a weak D call TRBD1 (6 bases). The CDR3 runs 15 residues. Trimming took 2 bases from V and 3 from J, leaving 12 bases between them. Germline assignment: CDR1 SEHNR and CDR2 FQNEAQ (reference sequence). The CDR3 DNA reads as TGTGCCAGCAGCTTAACAGGGACCCAGACAGATACGCAGTATTTT. This codes for CASSLTGTQTDTQYF.

The gene calls are TRBV3-1 and TRBJ1-1, with 11 bases that match TRBD1. V was clipped by 8 bases and J by 9 bases; unmatched bases: 14. The CDR3 has 15 amino acids. Per the germline V gene, CDR1 is LGHDT and CDR2 is YNNKEL (reference sequence). CDR3 coding DNA: TGTGCCAGCGGGACCGCCGGGACAGGGGGATCGAAAGCTTTCTTT. Amino acid sequence: CASGTAGTGGSKAFF.

The table lists this clonotype with a few counts. V usage is TRBV29-1 and J usage is TRBJ2-1, with D uncertain. V was shortened by 0 bases and J by 8 bases, with 14 bases between the two germline ends. Germline loops: CDR1 SQVTM, CDR2 ANQGSEA. The CDR3 runs to 14 residues. CDR3 sequence reads: CSVEEPPTRDEQFF. CDR3 bases: TGCAGCGTTGAAGAACCACCAACACGGGATGAGCAGTTCTTC.

This clonotype was detected a few times. The chain has TRBV27 and TRBJ2-3; weak D call: TRBD2 (5 bases). The CDR3 totals 14 residues. V lost 6 bases and J 3 bases, leaving 13 bases between the germline ends. Per the germline V gene, CDR1 is MNHEY and CDR2 is SMNVEV (reference sequence). In DNA, the CDR3 is TGTGCCAGCAGAGGTAGACCGGGGACAGATACGCAGTATTTT. This translates into CASRGRPGTDTQYF.

The chain joins TRBV6-5 to TRBJ1-1; maybe TRBD1 (5 bases). The germline V gene encodes CDR1 MNHEY and CDR2 SVGAGI. The CDR3 is made up of 14 amino acids. As DNA, the CDR3 is TGTGTCACCCTGCTTTTGGGGCAGAACACTGAAGCTTTCTTT. Translating it yields CVTLLLGQNTEAFF.

This clonotype occurred a few times. V and J are TRBV5-6 and TRBJ1-3; D call uncertain. The length of the CDR3 is 17 residues. Trimming cost V 0 bases and J 0 bases, with 13 bases left between them. Germline V CDR1 and CDR2: SGHDT, YYEEEE. The CDR3, as DNA: TGTGCCAGCAGCTTGGAAGTGAGGGCAGACTCTGGAAACACCATATATTTT. Its translation is CASSLEVRADSGNTIYF.

The genes are TRBV7-9 and TRBJ2-3; 10 nucleotides line up with TRBD2. The CDR3 sequence is 18 residues long. Germline V lookup: CDR1 SEHNR, CDR2 FQNEAQ (reference sequence). V trimming: 3 bases; J trimming: 0 bases; junction bases outside the gene matches: 9. CDR3 in amino acids: CASSFPDWTSGSTDTQYF. For the CDR3, the DNA is TGTGCCAGCAGCTTCCCCGACTGGACTAGCGGAAGCACAGATACGCAGTATTTT.

This clonotype was detected only a few times. The rearrangement joins TRBV12-3 or TRBV12-4 to TRBJ1-2, with 7 bases that match TRBD1. This CDR3 has 13 residues. The ends lost 6 bases at V and 4 bases at J; junction bases unmatched: 5. The CDR3 loop is CASSNRGGYGYTF. In nucleotides, the CDR3 is TGTGCCAGCAGCAACAGGGGCGGCTATGGCTACACCTTC.